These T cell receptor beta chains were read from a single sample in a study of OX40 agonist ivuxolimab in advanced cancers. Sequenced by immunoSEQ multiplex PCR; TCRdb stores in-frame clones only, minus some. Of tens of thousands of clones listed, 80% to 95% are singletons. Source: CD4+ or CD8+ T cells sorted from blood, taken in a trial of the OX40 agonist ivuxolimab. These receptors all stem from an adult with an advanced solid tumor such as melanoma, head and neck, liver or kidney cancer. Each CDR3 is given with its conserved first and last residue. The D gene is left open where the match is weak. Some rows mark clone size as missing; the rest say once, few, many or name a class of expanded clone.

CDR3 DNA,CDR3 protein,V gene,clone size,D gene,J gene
TGCGCCAGCAGCCAAGAGGGCTTAGCGGGACAAAACCAAGAGACCCAGTACTTC,CASSQEGLAGQNQETQYF,TRBV4-1,-,TRBD2,TRBJ2-5
TGTGCCAGCAGCTTAGCGTCGGGGAGGGGATACTATGGCTACACCTTC,CASSLASGRGYYGYTF,TRBV11-2,-,-,TRBJ1-2
TGTGCCAGCAGATTCGGGACAGGGGGGGCCGGGGAGCTGTTTTTT,CASRFGTGGAGELFF,TRBV2,-,TRBD1,TRBJ2-2
TGTGCCAGCCGGTCACAGGGGAACTCCTACGAGCAGTACTTC,CASRSQGNSYEQYF,TRBV11-2,-,TRBD1,TRBJ2-7
TGTGCCAGCAGTCCCCGGTTCCCCGGAGGCTACACCTTC,CASSPRFPGGYTF,TRBV27,-,-,TRBJ1-2
TGTGCCAGCAGTTTGGGGGGGGAGGGCAATCAGCCCCAGCATTTT,CASSLGGEGNQPQHF,TRBV27,-,-,TRBJ1-5
TGTGCCTGGAGTGTACGTCGGCGGGGGATTGAAGAGTACTTC,CAWSVRRRGIEEYF,TRBV30,-,TRBD2,TRBJ2-7
TGTGCCAGTAGTATGGGACAGGGGAACACAGATACGCAGTATTTT,CASSMGQGNTDTQYF,TRBV19,-,TRBD1,TRBJ2-3
TGTGCCAGCAGTTACTCCTGGGCCTCCCCCGGCACTGAAGCTTTCTTT,CASSYSWASPGTEAFF,TRBV6-5,-,-,TRBJ1-1
TGTGCCAGCTCACCACCGGGACAGGGGTTTGTCGAGACCCAGTACTTC,CASSPPGQGFVETQYF,TRBV18,-,TRBD1,TRBJ2-5
TGTGCCATCGGGGAGGGCTCCTACGAGCAGTACTTC,CAIGEGSYEQYF,TRBV10-3,once,TRBD2,TRBJ2-7
TGCGCCAGCAGCCAAGGTTCTGCGGGGCGGGGGGCCGGGGAGACCCAGTACTTC,CASSQGSAGRGAGETQYF,TRBV4-1,-,TRBD2,TRBJ2-5
TGCGCCAGCAGCTTCTCAGGGCTCTCCGAGCAGTTCTTC,CASSFSGLSEQFF,TRBV5-1,once,-,TRBJ2-1
TGTGCCAGCAGCCAAGACAACGGGGTCGAGCAGTACTTC,CASSQDNGVEQYF,TRBV14,once,-,TRBJ2-7
TGTGCCACCAGCAGAGTGGACCCCTGGGACACTGAAGCTTTCTTT,CATSRVDPWDTEAFF,TRBV15,-,-,TRBJ1-1
TGCGCCAGCAGCTTGGAGCAGGGGCAGGGGGGCTACACCTTC,CASSLEQGQGGYTF,TRBV5-1,once,-,TRBJ1-2
TGCAGCGCCACACCTCCAGGGCCCGGGGAGCTGTTTTTT,CSATPPGPGELFF,TRBV29-1,-,-,TRBJ2-2
TGTGCCAGCAGCTTAGATTCTAGGCAGTTCTTC,CASSLDSRQFF,TRBV7-9,-,-,TRBJ2-1
TGTGCCAGTAGTCTCACCAATCTCGGGGCTAGCGGGAACGACGAGCAGTACTTC,CASSLTNLGASGNDEQYF,TRBV19,-,TRBD2,TRBJ2-7
TGTGCCAGTAGTGAGGGACTAGCGGGAGGAGGGTACAATGAGCAGTTCTTC,CASSEGLAGGGYNEQFF,TRBV19,-,TRBD2,TRBJ2-1
TGTGCCAGCAGCTTAGACAGGGGCCACGAGCAGTACTTC,CASSLDRGHEQYF,TRBV5-4,-,TRBD1,TRBJ2-7
TGCGCCAGCAGCGAAAAGACCGACACCGGGGAGCTGTTTTTT,CASSEKTDTGELFF,TRBV5-1,-,-,TRBJ2-2
TGTGCCACCTGCCAACGGACAGGGGAAGATACGCAGTATTTT,CATCQRTGEDTQYF,TRBV19,-,TRBD1,TRBJ2-3
TGTGCCAGCAGCCAAGAATACAGGGAAGGCGGGGAGCTGTTTTTT,CASSQEYREGGELFF,TRBV4-2,few,-,TRBJ2-2
TGTGCCTGGAGTGTACTTGGTAGCGGGGGGTTCAATGAGCAGTTCTTC,CAWSVLGSGGFNEQFF,TRBV30,-,TRBD2,TRBJ2-1
TGTGCCAGCAGCTCCGAGGGCTGGGAAGATACGCAGTATTTT,CASSSEGWEDTQYF,TRBV9,-,-,TRBJ2-3
TGTGCCAGCAGTTTACCACCCGGAGGGAGGGAGGACGACGAGCAGTACTTC,CASSLPPGGREDDEQYF,TRBV27,-,TRBD2,TRBJ2-7
TGTGCCAGCAGCACCCGACTAGCGGTTACCTACAATGAGCAGTTCTTC,CASSTRLAVTYNEQFF,TRBV9,-,TRBD2,TRBJ2-1
TGTGCCAGCAGCCATCCCCAGTCCACAGATACGCAGTATTTT,CASSHPQSTDTQYF,TRBV14,-,-,TRBJ2-3
TGTGCCTGGAACTATTTGAACGGGGCAGATACGCAGTATTTT,CAWNYLNGADTQYF,TRBV30,once,-,TRBJ2-3
TGTGCCACCAGCAGCGAGCGGGCCCGCACAGATACGCAGTATTTT,CATSSERARTDTQYF,TRBV15,-,-,TRBJ2-3
TGTGCCAGCAGCCCAGGCTCCGGGACAGGGGACAAGAACACTGAAGCTTTCTTT,CASSPGSGTGDKNTEAFF,TRBV5-5,once,TRBD1,TRBJ1-1
TGTGCCAGCAGCCCTGGGACAGGGACTTACAATGAGCAGTTCTTC,CASSPGTGTYNEQFF,TRBV9,-,TRBD1,TRBJ2-1
TGTGCCAGCAGTTTAATAGGGGTCGGATACGGCGAGCAGTACTTC,CASSLIGVGYGEQYF,TRBV28,-,-,TRBJ2-7
TGTGCCAGCAGTCGCAGACTAGTGGGGATCAATGAGCAGTTCTTC,CASSRRLVGINEQFF,TRBV27,-,-,TRBJ2-1
TGTGCCAGCAGCTTGGGACTAGCGGGAGCCGGGGAGCTGTTTTTT,CASSLGLAGAGELFF,TRBV11-3,-,TRBD2,TRBJ2-2
TGTGCCAGCAGCTTACCGGGGGTTGAGACCCAGTACTTC,CASSLPGVETQYF,TRBV7-2,-,-,TRBJ2-5
TGTGCCAGCAGCGTTCAGACCTTCCGGGATACGCAGTATTTT,CASSVQTFRDTQYF,TRBV9,-,-,TRBJ2-3
TGTGCCAGCAGCTTAGGGAGCTCCTACAATGAGCAGTTCTTC,CASSLGSSYNEQFF,TRBV11-2,-,-,TRBJ2-1
TGTGCCAGCTCACCGACCTCGGGACAGTCCTACGAGCAGTACTTC,CASSPTSGQSYEQYF,TRBV18,-,TRBD1,TRBJ2-7
TGTGCCAGTAGTCCCCAGTCCTTCCCGCAACCAGGGGGAGCTTTCTTT,CASSPQSFPQPGGAFF,TRBV19,-,TRBD1,TRBJ1-1
TGTGCCAGCAGCTTGGGACAGCCTAATGAAAAACTGTTTTTT,CASSLGQPNEKLFF,TRBV5-6,-,-,TRBJ1-4
TGTGCCAGCAGTACCCAGACAGGGAGGACTGAAGCTTTCTTT,CASSTQTGRTEAFF,TRBV6-6,-,TRBD1,TRBJ1-1
TGTGCCAGTAGGGCCCCAGGGTCGAATCAGCCCCAGCATTTT,CASRAPGSNQPQHF,TRBV19,-,-,TRBJ1-5
TGTGCCAGCAGACACACCGGGACTAGCGGGTCGCCTAGCACAGATACGCAGTATTTT,CASRHTGTSGSPSTDTQYF,TRBV11-2,-,TRBD2,TRBJ2-3
TGTGCCAGCTCACTGGGACAGGGAGAGACCCAGTACTTC,CASSLGQGETQYF,TRBV18,-,TRBD1,TRBJ2-5
TGTGCCAGCAGCGTAGCAACCTTAGCGGGAGTTACAGAGACCCAGTACTTC,CASSVATLAGVTETQYF,TRBV7-9,-,TRBD2,TRBJ2-5
TGTGCCAGCAGCGTAGCGGTGGGGTCCCAAGAGACCCAGTACTTC,CASSVAVGSQETQYF,TRBV9,-,-,TRBJ2-5
TGTGCCAGCGGACCCGGACTAGCGGGCTCCTACGAGCAGTACTTC,CASGPGLAGSYEQYF,TRBV2,-,TRBD2,TRBJ2-7
TGTGCCACCAGCAGAGACCCGGGACAGGGTTCTGGACCCCTCCACTTT,CATSRDPGQGSGPLHF,TRBV15,-,TRBD1,TRBJ1-6
TGTGCCAGCACCTCTTGGTCCCCGGGACATCGGATGTACGAGCAGTACTTC,CASTSWSPGHRMYEQYF,TRBV28,once,-,TRBJ2-7
TGTGCCAGCAGCTTATCTTCAGGGGTGGACACTGAAGCTTTCTTT,CASSLSSGVDTEAFF,TRBV7-6,-,-,TRBJ1-1
TGTGCCAGCAGCCTACTAGCGTTGTCCTACGAGCAGTACTTC,CASSLLALSYEQYF,TRBV7-9,few,TRBD2,TRBJ2-7
TGTGCCAGCAGCTTTATCCTCACAGATACGCAGTATTTT,CASSFILTDTQYF,TRBV11-2,-,-,TRBJ2-3
TGTGCCAGCAGCCAAGATAGGGGAGGGGACTTCGGGTTTGGAGATACGCAGTATTTT,CASSQDRGGDFGFGDTQYF,TRBV4-2,-,TRBD2,TRBJ2-3